This TCR beta chain was captured in a study of immune characterization of retroperitoneal liposarcoma. V trimming: 5 bases; J trimming: 6 bases; junction bases outside the gene matches: 7. The CDR3 extends over 14 amino acids. TCRdb processed the PCR reads anew with MiXCR; each CDR3 protein has one entry. The sample comprises some 10,000 distinct CDR3 sequences, over 25% of which are singletons, and 9.1% rests with the top ten. This clonotype was detected a few times. This receptor was taken from a female donor with retroperitoneal liposarcoma. Specimen: tumor tissue. The chain uses TRBV12-3 or TRBV12-4 and TRBJ1-5; 7 nucleotides agree with TRBD1. CDR3 residues: CASSLTGSGQPQHF. As DNA, the CDR3 is TGTGCCAGCAGTCTGACAGGGTCGGGTCAGCCCCAGCATTTT.